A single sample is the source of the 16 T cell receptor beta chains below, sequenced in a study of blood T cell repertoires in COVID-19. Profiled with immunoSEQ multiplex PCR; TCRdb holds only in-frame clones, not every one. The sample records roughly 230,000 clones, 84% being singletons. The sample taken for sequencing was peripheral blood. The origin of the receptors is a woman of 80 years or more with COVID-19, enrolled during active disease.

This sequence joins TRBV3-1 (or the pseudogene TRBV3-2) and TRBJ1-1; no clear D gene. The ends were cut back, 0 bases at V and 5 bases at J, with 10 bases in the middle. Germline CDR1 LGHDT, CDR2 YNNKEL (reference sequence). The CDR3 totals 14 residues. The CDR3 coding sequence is TGTGCCAGCAGCCAAGATCGAGCGGGGACTGAAGCTTTCTTT. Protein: CASSQDRAGTEAFF.

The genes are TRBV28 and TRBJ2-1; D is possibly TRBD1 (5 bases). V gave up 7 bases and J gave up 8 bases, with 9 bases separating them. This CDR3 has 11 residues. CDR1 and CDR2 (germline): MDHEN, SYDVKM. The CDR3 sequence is CASTLGDEQFF. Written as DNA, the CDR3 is TGTGCCAGCACCCTAGGGGATGAGCAGTTCTTC.

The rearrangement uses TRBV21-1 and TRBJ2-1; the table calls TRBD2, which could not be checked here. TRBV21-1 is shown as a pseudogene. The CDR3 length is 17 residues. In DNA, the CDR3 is TGTGCCAGCTGCGGCCATGACCCCCACCACCTGAGCCATGAGCAGTTCTTC. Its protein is CASCGHDPHHLSHEQFF.

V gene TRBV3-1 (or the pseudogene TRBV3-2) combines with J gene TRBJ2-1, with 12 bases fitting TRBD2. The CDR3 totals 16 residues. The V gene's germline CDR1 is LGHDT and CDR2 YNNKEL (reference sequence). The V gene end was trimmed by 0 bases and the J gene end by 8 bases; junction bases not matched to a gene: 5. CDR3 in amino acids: CASSQDTSGGMDEQFF. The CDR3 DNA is TGTGCCAGCAGCCAAGATACTAGCGGGGGGATGGATGAGCAGTTCTTC.

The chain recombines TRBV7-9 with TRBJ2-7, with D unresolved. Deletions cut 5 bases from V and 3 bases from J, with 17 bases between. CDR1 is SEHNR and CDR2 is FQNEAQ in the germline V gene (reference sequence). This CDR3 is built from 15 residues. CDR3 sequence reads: CASSGRQVLFYEQYF. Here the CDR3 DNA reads TGTGCCAGCAGCGGCCGCCAGGTCCTGTTCTACGAGCAGTACTTC. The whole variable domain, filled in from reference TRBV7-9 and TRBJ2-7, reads DTGVSQNPRHKITKRGQNVTFRCDPISEHNRLYWYRQTLGQGPEFLTYFQNEAQLEKSRLLSDRFSAERPKGSFSTLEIQRTEQGDSAMYLCASSGRQVLFYEQYFGPGTRLTVT.

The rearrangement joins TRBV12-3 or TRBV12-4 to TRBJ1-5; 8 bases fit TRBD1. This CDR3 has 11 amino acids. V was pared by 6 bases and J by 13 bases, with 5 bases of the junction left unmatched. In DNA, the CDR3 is TGTGCCAGCAGAATGACAGGGGAACAGCATTTT. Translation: CASRMTGEQHF.

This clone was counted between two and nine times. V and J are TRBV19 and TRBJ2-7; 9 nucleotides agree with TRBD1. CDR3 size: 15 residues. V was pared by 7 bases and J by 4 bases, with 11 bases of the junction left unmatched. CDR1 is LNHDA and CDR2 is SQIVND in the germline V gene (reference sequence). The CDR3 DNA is TGTGCCAGTACCCGAGGGACAGGGAATCGGTACGAGCAGTACTTC. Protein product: CASTRGTGNRYEQYF.

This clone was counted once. CDR3 region: CASRQGAGYEQYV. The CDR3 DNA follows: TGCGCCAGCAGACAGGGGGCCGGGTATGAGCAGTACGTC. The chain joins TRBV10-2 to TRBJ2-7; TRBD1 matches at 9 bases. This CDR3 has 13 amino acids. Trimming took 6 bases from V and 7 from J; bases not matched to a gene: 7. Per germline, CDR1 WSHSY and CDR2 SAAADI.

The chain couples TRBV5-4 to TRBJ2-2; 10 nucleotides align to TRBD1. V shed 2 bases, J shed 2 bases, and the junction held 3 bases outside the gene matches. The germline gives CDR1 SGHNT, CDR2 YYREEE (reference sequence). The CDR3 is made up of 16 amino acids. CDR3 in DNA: TGTGCCAGCAGCTTTTGGGACAGGGGTAACACCGGGGAGCTGTTTTTT. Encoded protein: CASSFWDRGNTGELFF.

CDR3 protein: CASRNGGNTEAFF. The CDR3, as DNA: TGTGCCAGCAGAAACGGGGGGAACACTGAAGCTTTCTTT. This chain connects TRBV6-4 to TRBJ1-1, with D maybe TRBD1 (5 bases). CDR1 is MRHNA, CDR2 SNTAGT, per germline. V gave up 6 bases and J gave up 1 base, with 9 bases separating them. The CDR3 sequence is 13 residues long.

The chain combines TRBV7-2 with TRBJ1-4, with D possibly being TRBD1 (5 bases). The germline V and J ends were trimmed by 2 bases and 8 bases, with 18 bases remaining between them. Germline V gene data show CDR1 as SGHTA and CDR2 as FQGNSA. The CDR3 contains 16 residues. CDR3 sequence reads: CASSLRGSGLWEKLFF. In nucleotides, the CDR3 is TGTGCCAGCAGCTTACGGGGGTCTGGACTTTGGGAAAAACTGTTTTTT.

This CDR3 reads CASSYDTGSLSYEQYF. The CDR3 coding sequence is TGTGCCAGCAGTTACGATACAGGGTCCCTCTCCTACGAGCAGTACTTC. The genes are TRBV6-5 and TRBJ2-7, with a tentative D call TRBD1 (6 bases). Germline V gene lookup returns CDR1 MNHEY and CDR2 SVGAGI. The CDR3 has 16 residues. V was trimmed by 2 bases and J by 0 bases, leaving 14 bases between them.

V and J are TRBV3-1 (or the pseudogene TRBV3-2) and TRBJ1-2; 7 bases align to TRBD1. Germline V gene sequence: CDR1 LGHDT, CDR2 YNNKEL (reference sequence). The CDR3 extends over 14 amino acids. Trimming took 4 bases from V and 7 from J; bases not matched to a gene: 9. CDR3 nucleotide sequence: TGTGCCAGCAGCCCACAGGGGACCTCGGGTGGCTACACCTTC. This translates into CASSPQGTSGGYTF.

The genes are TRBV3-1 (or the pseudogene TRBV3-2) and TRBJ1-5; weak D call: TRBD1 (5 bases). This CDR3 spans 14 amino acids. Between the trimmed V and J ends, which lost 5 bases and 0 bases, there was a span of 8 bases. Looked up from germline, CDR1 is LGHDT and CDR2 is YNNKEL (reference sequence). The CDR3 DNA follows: TGTGCCAGCAGCGCGACAGTTAGCAATCAGCCCCAGCATTTT. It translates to CASSATVSNQPQHF.

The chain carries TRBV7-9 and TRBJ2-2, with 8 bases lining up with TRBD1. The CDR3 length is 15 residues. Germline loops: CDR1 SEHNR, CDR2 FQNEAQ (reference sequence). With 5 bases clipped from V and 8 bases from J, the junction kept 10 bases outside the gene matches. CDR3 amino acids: CASSTAGGGRGELFF. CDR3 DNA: TGTGCCAGCAGCACCGCAGGGGGCGGGCGAGGGGAGCTGTTTTTT.

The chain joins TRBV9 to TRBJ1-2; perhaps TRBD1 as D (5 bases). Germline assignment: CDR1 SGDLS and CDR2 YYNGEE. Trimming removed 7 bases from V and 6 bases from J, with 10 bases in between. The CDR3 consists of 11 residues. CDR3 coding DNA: TGTGCCAGCTTTGGGACTCATGGCTACACCTTC. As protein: CASFGTHGYTF.